This is a list of T cell receptor beta chains from one sample in a study of blood T cell repertoires in COVID-19. Sequencing was performed with immunoSEQ multiplex PCR; in TCRdb, only in-frame clones are kept and a portion is missing. The repertoire holds around 170,000 clones, with 84% as singletons. What was sequenced was peripheral blood. The receptors stem from a man aged 25 to 45 with active or convalescent COVID-19. Both conserved end residues are part of each CDR3. D genes are given only for firm matches. Not every row has a clone size; where given, it reads once, few, many or a size class.

NA	TRBD1	TRBV6-6	TRBJ1-5	CASSRSAGTGSNQPQHF	TGTGCCAGCAGTCGATCCGCCGGGACAGGGTCCAATCAGCCCCAGCATTTT
NA	NA	TRBV28	TRBJ1-2	CASSFSSGRDYGYTF	TGTGCCAGCAGTTTTTCTTCCGGCAGGGACTATGGCTACACCTTC
NA	NA	TRBV7-6	TRBJ1-4	CASSLGQASFEKLFF	TGTGCCAGCAGCTTAGGGCAGGCATCATTTGAAAAACTGTTTTTT
NA	NA	TRBV19	TRBJ1-1	CASTISGWDTEAFF	TGTGCCAGTACGATATCGGGATGGGACACTGAAGCTTTCTTT
NA	NA	TRBV30	TRBJ1-1	CAWMRGNTEAFF	TGTGCCTGGATGAGAGGGAACACTGAAGCTTTCTTT
NA	TRBD1	TRBV10-3	TRBJ2-3	CAISRLQGDGTDTQYF	TGTGCCATCAGTAGACTTCAGGGGGACGGCACAGATACGCAGTATTTT
NA	TRBD1	TRBV24-1	TRBJ2-3	CATSDFGQGGDTQYF	TGTGCCACCAGTGATTTCGGACAGGGTGGAGATACGCAGTATTTT
NA	NA	TRBV5-1	TRBJ2-1	CASTNRDDSYNEQFF	TGCGCCAGCACAAACAGGGACGACTCCTACAATGAGCAGTTCTTC
NA	NA	TRBV19	TRBJ2-1	CASSSLARSYNEQFF	TGTGCCAGTAGTTCCCTAGCCCGCTCCTACAATGAGCAGTTCTTC
NA	NA	TRBV11-3	TRBJ2-4	CASSLRGGGENIQYF	TGTGCCAGCAGCTTAAGGGGAGGAGGAGAAAACATTCAGTACTTC
NA	NA	TRBV7-9	TRBJ1-2	CASSLESTSGYGYTF	TGTGCCAGCAGCTTAGAGTCTACCTCGGGCTATGGCTACACCTTC
NA	TRBD2	TRBV23-1	TRBJ2-2	CASRRIRSGSLDTGELFF	TGCGCCAGCAGGAGAATTCGTAGCGGGAGTCTCGACACCGGGGAGCTGTTTTTT
once	NA	TRBV2	TRBJ2-4	CASSERRGTAKNIQYF	TGTGCCAGCAGTGAAAGGAGGGGAACGGCCAAAAACATTCAGTACTTC
few	NA	TRBV6-5	TRBJ2-2	CATAPGGSGTGELFF	TGTGCCACCGCGCCGGGGGGCTCGGGCACCGGGGAGCTGTTTTTT
NA	NA	TRBV18	TRBJ2-5	CASSPPPVETQYF	TGTGCCAGCTCACCACCCCCGGTAGAGACCCAGTACTTC
NA	TRBD1	TRBV29-1	TRBJ2-7	CSVGDRAREQYF	TGCAGCGTTGGGGACAGGGCTAGAGAGCAGTACTTC
NA	NA	TRBV2	TRBJ2-5	CASRMDKLQETQYF	TGTGCCAGCAGGATGGACAAACTCCAAGAGACCCAGTACTTC